This entry lists 11 T cell receptor beta chains sequenced from one sample in a study of blood T cell repertoires in COVID-19. Here immunoSEQ multiplex PCR was the method, and the copy in TCRdb shows in-frame clones only, minus some. This sample has roughly 62,000 clones, with about 80% found just once. Sequenced material: peripheral blood. Source of these receptors: a man in his sixties with acute or convalescent COVID-19.

CDR3 amino acids: CASSRDINTEAFF. CDR3 nucleotides: TGTGCCAGCTCAAGGGACATCAACACTGAAGCTTTCTTT. The chain uses TRBV18 and TRBJ1-1, with a weak D call TRBD1 (6 bases). V was clipped by 5 bases and J by 2 bases, with 9 bases between them. Germline assignment: CDR1 KGHSH and CDR2 LQKENI. The CDR3 runs to 13 residues. The full variable domain, completed using reference TRBV18 and TRBJ1-1, is NAGVMQNPRHLVRRRGQEARLRCSPMKGHSHVYWYRQLPEEGLKFMVYLQKENIIDESGMPKERFSAEFPKEGPSILRIQQVVRGDSAAYFCASSRDINTEAFFGQGTRLTVV.

This clone was counted between two and nine times. The chain couples TRBV2 to TRBJ1-1; D is perhaps TRBD1 (5 bases). V lost 8 bases, J lost 1 base, and 14 bases lay in between. In germline, CDR1 is SNHLY, CDR2 FYNNEI. CDR3 length: 14 amino acids. DNA for the CDR3: TGTGCCAGCTACTTTTTTACAGGGAACACTGAAGCTTTCTTT. Translation gives CASYFFTGNTEAFF.

The chain couples TRBV7-6 to TRBJ2-3, with D unclear. The CDR3 runs to 16 residues. Between the trimmed V and J ends, which lost 1 base and 1 base, there was a span of 12 bases. In germline, CDR1 is SGHVS, CDR2 FNYEAQ. In DNA form, the CDR3 reads TGTGCCAGCAGCTTAGGGCGAGGTTATGGCACAGATACGCAGTATTTT. Encoded protein: CASSLGRGYGTDTQYF.

The V call is TRBV5-1, the J call TRBJ1-3, with 7 positions matching TRBD1. The junction had 5 bases not matched to a gene; V was cut back by 5 bases and J by 3 bases. This CDR3 is 14 amino acids long. CDR1 is SGHRS, CDR2 YFSETQ, per germline. This CDR3 reads CASSTGDVGNTIYF. For the CDR3, the DNA is TGCGCCAGCAGTACAGGGGATGTTGGAAACACCATATATTTT.

This clone was recorded only once. The chain combines TRBV6-5 with TRBJ2-5, with TRBD1 identical over 7 bases. Germline V CDR1 and CDR2: MNHEY, SVGAGI. V gave up 5 bases and J gave up 4 bases; unmatched junction bases: 7. The CDR3 spans 14 residues. CDR3 DNA: TGTGCCAGCAGTCACAGGGACAGAAGAGAGACCCAGTACTTC. Translating it yields CASSHRDRRETQYF.

The chain combines TRBV5-5 with TRBJ2-2; TRBD2 is a possible D gene (6 bases). The CDR3 is 16 residues long. Trimming removed 4 bases at V and 6 bases at J, with 19 bases between. Germline V lookup: CDR1 SGHKS, CDR2 YYEKEE (reference sequence). CDR3 amino acids: CASSPPGGRGPGELFF. CDR3 coding DNA: TGTGCCAGCAGCCCCCCCGGGGGTAGAGGTCCCGGGGAGCTGTTTTTT.

This chain connects TRBV4-1 to TRBJ2-1; 8 bases line up with TRBD2. Trimming at V came to 2 bases and at J to 6 bases, leaving 9 bases not matched to a gene. Germline V CDR1 and CDR2: MGHRA, YSYEKL. The CDR3 runs 16 residues. The CDR3 DNA reads as TGCGCCAGCAGCCAAATAGGGAGGACTAGCAGCAATGAGCAGTTCTTC. Its protein is CASSQIGRTSSNEQFF.

V gene TRBV2 combines with J gene TRBJ1-2; possible D gene TRBD1, 5 bases. Trimming pared 11 bases from V and 8 bases from J, leaving 21 bases between. The CDR3 runs to 13 residues. Per germline, CDR1 SNHLY and CDR2 FYNNEI. CDR3 sequence reads: CAAGGSPARGYTF. For the CDR3, the DNA is TGTGCCGCGGGGGGGAGCCCCGCGAGAGGCTACACCTTC.

For the CDR3, the DNA is TGCAGTGCTAGTCTAGCGGGGGGGGCCGATGAGCAGTTCTTC. Translating gives CSASLAGGADEQFF. The rearrangement joins TRBV20-1 to TRBJ2-1, with TRBD2 identical over 12 bases. CDR3 length equals 14 residues. Trimming cost V 3 bases and J 8 bases; bases outside gene matches: 5. Looked up from germline, CDR1 is DFQATT and CDR2 is SNEGSKA (reference sequence).

This clone has a handful of counts. The chain carries TRBV5-1 and TRBJ2-2; D gene ambiguous. Germline V gives CDR1 SGHRS, CDR2 YFSETQ. Trimming removed 2 bases at V and 1 base at J, with 6 bases between. The CDR3 covers 14 residues. The CDR3 here is CASSLNWNTGELFF. In nucleotides, the CDR3 is TGCGCCAGCAGCTTAAACTGGAACACCGGGGAGCTGTTTTTT. Combining the CDR3 with reference TRBV5-1 and TRBJ2-2 gives the whole variable domain KAGVTQTPRYLIKTRGQQVTLSCSPISGHRSVSWYQQTPGQGLQFLFEYFSETQRNKGNFPGRFSGRQFSNSRSEMNVSTLELGDSALYLCASSLNWNTGELFFGEGSRLTVL.

This chain links TRBV2 with TRBJ1-5; D gene uncertain. The CDR3 extends over 14 amino acids. The V gene lost 1 base and the J gene lost 4 bases, with 8 bases spanning the gap. The germline V gene has CDR1 SNHLY and CDR2 FYNNEI. The CDR3 bases are TGTGCCAGCAGTGAAGGTTGGGAGAATCAGCCCCAGCATTTT. Translating gives CASSEGWENQPQHF.